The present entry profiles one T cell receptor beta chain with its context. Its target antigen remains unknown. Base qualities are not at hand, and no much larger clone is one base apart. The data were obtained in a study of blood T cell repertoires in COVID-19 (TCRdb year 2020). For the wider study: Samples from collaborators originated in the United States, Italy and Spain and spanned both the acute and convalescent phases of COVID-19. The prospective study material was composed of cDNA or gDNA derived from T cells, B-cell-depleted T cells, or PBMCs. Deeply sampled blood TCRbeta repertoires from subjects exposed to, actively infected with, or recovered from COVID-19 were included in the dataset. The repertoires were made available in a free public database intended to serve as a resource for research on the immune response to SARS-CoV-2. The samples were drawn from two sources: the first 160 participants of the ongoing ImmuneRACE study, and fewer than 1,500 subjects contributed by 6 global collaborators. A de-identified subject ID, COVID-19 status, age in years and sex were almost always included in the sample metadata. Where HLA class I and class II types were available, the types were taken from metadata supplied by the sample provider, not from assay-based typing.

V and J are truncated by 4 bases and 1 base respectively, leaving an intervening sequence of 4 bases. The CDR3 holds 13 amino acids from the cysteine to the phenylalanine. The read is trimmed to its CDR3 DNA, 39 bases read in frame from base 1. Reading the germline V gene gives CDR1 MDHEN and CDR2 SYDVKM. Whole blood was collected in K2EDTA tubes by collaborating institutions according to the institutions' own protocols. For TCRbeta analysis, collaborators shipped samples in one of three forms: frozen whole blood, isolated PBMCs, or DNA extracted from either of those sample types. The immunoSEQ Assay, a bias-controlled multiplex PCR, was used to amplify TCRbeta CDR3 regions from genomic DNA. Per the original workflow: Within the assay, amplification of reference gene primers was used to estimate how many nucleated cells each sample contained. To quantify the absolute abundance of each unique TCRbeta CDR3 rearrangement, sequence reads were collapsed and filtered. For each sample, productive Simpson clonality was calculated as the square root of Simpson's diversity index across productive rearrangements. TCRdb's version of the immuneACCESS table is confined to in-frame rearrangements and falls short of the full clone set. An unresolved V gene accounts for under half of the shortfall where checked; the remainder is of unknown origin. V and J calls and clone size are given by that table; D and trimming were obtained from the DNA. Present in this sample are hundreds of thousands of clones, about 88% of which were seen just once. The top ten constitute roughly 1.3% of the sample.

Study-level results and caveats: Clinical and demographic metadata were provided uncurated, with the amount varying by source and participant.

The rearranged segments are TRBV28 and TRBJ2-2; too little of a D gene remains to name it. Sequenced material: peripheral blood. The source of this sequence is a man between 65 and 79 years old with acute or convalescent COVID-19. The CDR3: CASSSRNTGELFF. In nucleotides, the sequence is TGTGCCAGCAGTTCCAGGAACACCGGGGAGCTGTTTTTT.